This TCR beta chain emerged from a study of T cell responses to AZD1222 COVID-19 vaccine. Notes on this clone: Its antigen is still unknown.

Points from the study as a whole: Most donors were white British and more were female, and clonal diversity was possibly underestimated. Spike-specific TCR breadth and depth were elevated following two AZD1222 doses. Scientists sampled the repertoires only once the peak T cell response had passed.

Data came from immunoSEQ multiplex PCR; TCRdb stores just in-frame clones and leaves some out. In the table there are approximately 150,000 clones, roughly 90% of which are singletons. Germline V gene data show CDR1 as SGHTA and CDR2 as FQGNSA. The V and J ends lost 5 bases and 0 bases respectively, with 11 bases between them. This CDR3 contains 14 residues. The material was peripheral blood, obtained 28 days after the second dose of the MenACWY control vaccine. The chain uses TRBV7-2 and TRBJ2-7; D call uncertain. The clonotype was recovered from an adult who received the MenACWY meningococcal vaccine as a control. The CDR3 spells CASSPGRGSYEQYF. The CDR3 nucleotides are TGTGCCAGCAGCCCCGGACGCGGCTCCTACGAGCAGTACTTC.